The rows below give T cell receptor beta chains drawn from one sample of a study of PD-1 blockade in mismatch repair-deficient tumors. The data were produced by immunoSEQ multiplex PCR, yet TCRdb's version contains in-frame clones alone and is incomplete. The sample yields more than 85,000 clones, 70% to 85% seen once. The specimen comprised peripheral blood, sampled roughly 35 weeks after starting pembrolizumab. These receptors originate from an adult with mismatch repair-deficient cancer. Both conserved end residues are part of each CDR3. A D gene is named only where the DNA matches it firmly. Rows may omit the clone size; those that give it use once, few, many or a size class.

TRBJ2-7 TRBD2 NA TRBV5-4 TGTGCCAGCAGCTCCGGAGCGGGGTTCTACGAGCAGTACTTC CASSSGAGFYEQYF
TRBJ2-3 NA NA TRBV11-3 TGTGCCAGCAGCTTAGGGGATACGCAGTATTTT CASSLGDTQYF
TRBJ1-1 NA NA TRBV18 TGTGCCAGCTCACCCGGGACGGCGAGCACTGAAGCTTTCTTT CASSPGTASTEAFF
TRBJ2-2 TRBD2 once TRBV18 TGTGCCAGCGCGCCATTACCATTAGCGGGACGCACCGGGGAGCTGTTTTTT CASAPLPLAGRTGELFF
TRBJ1-3 NA NA TRBV6-5 TGTGCCAGCAGTTACGGAGCAGAAAACTCTGGAAACACCATATATTTT CASSYGAENSGNTIYF
TRBJ1-1 NA NA TRBV30 TGTGCCTGGACCTGGGGGCGAGGTACTGAAGCTTTCTTT CAWTWGRGTEAFF
TRBJ2-7 TRBD1 few TRBV9 TGTGCCAGCAGCGTAGGGGACAGGGGGCGCCACGAGCAGTACTTC CASSVGDRGRHEQYF
TRBJ2-3 NA NA TRBV7-9 TGTGCCAGCAGCACCAACACAGATACGCAGTATTTT CASSTNTDTQYF
TRBJ2-2 NA NA TRBV2 TGTGCCAGCTCAAATTGGGTCCACACCGGGGAGCTGTTTTTT CASSNWVHTGELFF
TRBJ2-4 NA NA TRBV20-1 TGCAGTGCAAGGACCGGGTACTTC CSARTGYF
TRBJ2-7 TRBD2 few TRBV19 TGTGCCAGTAGTATTCTAGCGGGAGGTTACGAGCAGTACTTC CASSILAGGYEQYF
TRBJ2-3 NA NA TRBV6-1 TGTGCCAGCAGTGATGTCCATAAAGGGGCTGATACGCAGTATTTT CASSDVHKGADTQYF
TRBJ2-1 NA NA TRBV29-1 TGCAGCGTTGAAGATCCGGGAGACCGCTCCTACAATGAGCAGTTCTTC CSVEDPGDRSYNEQFF
TRBJ2-2 TRBD2 NA TRBV5-6 TGTGCCAGCAGCCCACTAGCGGCGAACACCGGGGAGCTGTTTTTT CASSPLAANTGELFF
TRBJ1-1 NA NA TRBV18 TGTGCCAGCTCACAGGGTTCAGACACTGAAGCTTTCTTT CASSQGSDTEAFF
TRBJ2-7 NA NA TRBV6-5 TGTGCCAGCAGTTACACTAGGGGACAAAACTACGAGCAGTACTTC CASSYTRGQNYEQYF
TRBJ2-5 TRBD1 NA TRBV5-4 TGTGCCAGCAGCTTGGAAAGGAACAGGGGGAAGGAGACCCAGTACTTC CASSLERNRGKETQYF
TRBJ2-7 TRBD2 NA TRBV13 TGTGCCAGCAGCCCCCTGGGGGAGGGAGTGAAAGCCTACGAGCAGTACTTC CASSPLGEGVKAYEQYF
TRBJ2-2 TRBD1 NA TRBV11-2 TGTGCCAGCAGCCCCGGGACAGTAAACACCGGGGAGCTGTTTTTT CASSPGTVNTGELFF
TRBJ2-7 NA once TRBV7-9 TGTGCCAGCAGCACGGCGCCATCCCTCGAGCAGTACTTC CASSTAPSLEQYF
TRBJ2-7 TRBD2 NA TRBV10-3 TGTGCCATCAGTGAGGGACTAGCGGGACCGAGCTCCTACGAGCAGTACTTC CAISEGLAGPSSYEQYF
TRBJ2-7 NA NA TRBV5-6 TGTGCCAGCAGCTTGCTGGCGAACGAGCAGTACTTC CASSLLANEQYF
TRBJ1-5 NA NA TRBV6-1 TGTGCCAGCAGTGACAGGAGCAATCAGCCCCAGCATTTT CASSDRSNQPQHF
TRBJ2-7 TRBD1 once TRBV28 TGTGCCAGCAGTTTATTGACCCGAGGACAGGGGAGCTCCTACGAGCAGTACTTC CASSLLTRGQGSSYEQYF
TRBJ1-2 NA NA TRBV15 TGTGCCACCAGCAGAGACGGGAACTATGGCTACACCTTC CATSRDGNYGYTF
TRBJ2-3 TRBD2 NA TRBV7-9 TGTGCCAGCAGCTTCATAGCGGGAGGGTCAGATACGCAGTATTTT CASSFIAGGSDTQYF
TRBJ2-1 TRBD2 NA TRBV7-2 TGTGCCAGCAGCTTCGGGACTAGCAATGAGCAGTTCTTC CASSFGTSNEQFF
TRBJ2-3 TRBD2 NA TRBV7-6 TGTGCCAGCAGCTTAGCGGAAGAGGGAGGGACGCCAGATACGCAGTATTTT CASSLAEEGGTPDTQYF
TRBJ1-1 NA NA TRBV6-6 TGTGCCAGCAGCCGCCCCTCGGGGAGGGACACTGAAGCTTTCTTT CASSRPSGRDTEAFF
TRBJ1-5 NA NA TRBV19 TGTGCCAGTAGTGACTGGAATCAGCCCCAGCATTTT CASSDWNQPQHF
TRBJ2-1 NA few TRBV27 TGTGCCAGCAGACCTCTACCCGACAATGAGCAGTTCTTC CASRPLPDNEQFF
TRBJ1-2 NA NA TRBV5-5 TGTGCCAGCAGCTTACAGGGAAACTATGGCTACACCTTC CASSLQGNYGYTF
TRBJ1-1 NA NA TRBV27 TGTGCCAGCAGTTTCCTGGGAGACAGTGAAGCTTTCTTT CASSFLGDSEAFF
TRBJ1-5 NA once TRBV7-9 TGTGCCAGCAGCTTTAGCAATCAGCCCCAGCATTTT CASSFSNQPQHF
TRBJ2-7 TRBD1 NA TRBV6-5 TGTGCCAGCAGTTACTCAAATCAGGGGGTCGAGCAGTACTTC CASSYSNQGVEQYF
TRBJ1-2 NA NA TRBV5-5 TGTGCCAGCAGCCCCGGGGGGGACGGTGGCTACACCTTC CASSPGGDGGYTF
TRBJ2-3 NA NA TRBV5-6 TGTGCCAGCAGCTTCCTTACAGATACGCAGTATTTT CASSFLTDTQYF
TRBJ1-5 NA many TRBV9 TGTGCCAGCAGCACCGGTCCCCAGGGCAATCAGCCCCAGCATTTT CASSTGPQGNQPQHF
TRBJ2-1 NA NA TRBV5-4 TGTGCCAGCAGCTTGGACAGGGAAAGTTACAATGAGCAGTTCTTC CASSLDRESYNEQFF
TRBJ1-4 NA NA TRBV7-2 TGTGCCAGCAGCTCGTCCGGTGGGGGGAATGAAAAACTGTTTTTT CASSSSGGGNEKLFF
TRBJ1-5 TRBD1 NA TRBV19 TGTGCCAGTAGCAGCGGACAGGGCAATCAGCCCCAGCATTTT CASSSGQGNQPQHF
TRBJ2-5 TRBD1 NA TRBV27 TGTGCCAGTACTCCGGGACAGGGGGGGACCCAGTACTTC CASTPGQGGTQYF
TRBJ2-7 TRBD2 NA TRBV5-1 TGCGCCAGCAGCGGAACTAGCGGGGGCTCCCACGAGCAGTACTTC CASSGTSGGSHEQYF